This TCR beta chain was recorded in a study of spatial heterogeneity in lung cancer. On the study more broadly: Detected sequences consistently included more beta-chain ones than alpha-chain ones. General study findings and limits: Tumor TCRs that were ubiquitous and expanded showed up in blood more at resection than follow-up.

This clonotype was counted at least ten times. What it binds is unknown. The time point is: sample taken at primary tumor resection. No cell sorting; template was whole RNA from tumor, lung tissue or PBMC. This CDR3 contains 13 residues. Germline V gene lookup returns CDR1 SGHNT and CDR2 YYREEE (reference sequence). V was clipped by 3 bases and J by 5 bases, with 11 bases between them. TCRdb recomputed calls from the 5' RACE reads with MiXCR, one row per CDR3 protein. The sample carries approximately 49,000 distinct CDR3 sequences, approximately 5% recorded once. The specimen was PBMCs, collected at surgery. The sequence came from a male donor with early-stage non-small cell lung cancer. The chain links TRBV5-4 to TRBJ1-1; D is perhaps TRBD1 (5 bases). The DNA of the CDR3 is TGTGCCAGCAGCTACCAGGGAGGTACTGAAGCTTTCTTT. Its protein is CASSYQGGTEAFF.